A selection of T cell receptor beta chains follows, all from one sample in a study of spatial heterogeneity in lung cancer. TCRdb processed the 5' RACE reads anew with MiXCR; each CDR3 protein has one entry. The sample records roughly 100,000 distinct CDR3 sequences, roughly 8.7% being singletons. The source was PBMCs, collected at surgery. All receptors come from a male donor with early-stage non-small cell lung cancer. CDR3s include the opening cysteine and the closing phenylalanine or tryptophan. A D gene is named only where the DNA matches it firmly. Some rows mark clone size as missing; the rest say once, few, many or name a class of expanded clone.

-,TRBD1,TRBJ2-5,TRBV5-5,TGTGCCAGCAGCCCAAGGGACAGATGGGAGACCCAGTACTTC,CASSPRDRWETQYF
-,-,TRBJ1-1,TRBV20-1,TGCAGTGCTGGGGGTCCGAACACTGAAGCTTTCTTT,CSAGGPNTEAFF
few,-,TRBJ2-1,TRBV5-1,TGCGCCAGCAGCTTGGGACGGCCAGGTCACGGGCAGTTCTTC,CASSLGRPGHGQFF
many,-,TRBJ1-6,TRBV20-1,TGCAGTGCTAGTCAGGGGTCACCTTCACCCCTCCACTTT,CSASQGSPSPLHF
few,-,TRBJ2-7,TRBV7-2,TGTGCCAGCAGTTACCTCACAGGATCCTACGAGCAGTACTTC,CASSYLTGSYEQYF
-,TRBD1,TRBJ1-6,TRBV28,TGTGCCAGCAGTCTCACAGGGGGTTCAGACTCACCCCTCCACTTT,CASSLTGGSDSPLHF
-,-,TRBJ2-7,TRBV2,TGTGCCAGCAGTTTGGAAGCTTCCTACGAGCAGTACTTC,CASSLEASYEQYF
many,TRBD2,TRBJ2-3,TRBV28,TGTGCCAGCAGTCAAGAGCGGGAGATAGATACGCAGTATTTT,CASSQEREIDTQYF
many,TRBD2,TRBJ2-7,TRBV10-3,TGTGCCATCACCCCGGGACTAGCGGGAGACGAGCAGTACTTC,CAITPGLAGDEQYF
many,TRBD1,TRBJ2-3,TRBV5-1,TGCGCCAGCAGCTCTCAGGGGGCTCCAGATACGCAGTATTTT,CASSSQGAPDTQYF
many,TRBD2,TRBJ2-5,TRBV29-1,TGCAGCGTTTCGGCGGGAGGACAGTACCAAGAGACCCAGTACTTC,CSVSAGGQYQETQYF
few,-,TRBJ2-5,TRBV29-1,TGCAGCGTTGAACGCACAGCCCAAGAGACCCAGTACTTC,CSVERTAQETQYF
medium-sized,-,TRBJ2-7,TRBV20-1,TGCAGTGCGCCTGTTTGGGACAACCAGGACGAGCAGTACTTC,CSAPVWDNQDEQYF
few,TRBD2,TRBJ2-3,TRBV4-2,TGTGCCAGCAGCCAACAAGGGACTAGCGGGAGTAGCGCAGATACGCAGTATTTT,CASSQQGTSGSSADTQYF
few,-,TRBJ1-6,TRBV7-9,TGTGCCAGCAGCCAAAACAGGGATTCACCCCTCCACTTT,CASSQNRDSPLHF
-,-,TRBJ1-1,TRBV4-3,TGCGCCAGCAGCGAAACAGGTGCTGAAGCTTTCTTT,CASSETGAEAFF
-,TRBD1,TRBJ1-6,TRBV5-1,TGCGCCAGCAGCTTGGAAGGGGTGGGGACAGACTCACCCCTCCACTTT,CASSLEGVGTDSPLHF
-,TRBD2,TRBJ2-5,TRBV6-6,TGTGCCAGCAAGATGGGACTAGCAATAGAGACCCAGTACTTC,CASKMGLAIETQYF
many,-,TRBJ1-5,TRBV2,TGTGCCAGCAGTGCGGAGGGGAGACAGCCCCAGCATTTT,CASSAEGRQPQHF
-,-,TRBJ1-3,TRBV7-9,TGTGCCAGCAGCTTACAGGGAGACACCATATATTTT,CASSLQGDTIYF
few,-,TRBJ2-3,TRBV5-4,TGTGCCAGCAGCCAAGGACTGACACAGTATTTT,CASSQGLTQYF
few,-,TRBJ1-3,TRBV10-2,TGCGCCAGCAGTGAGGGACAGCCCTCGAGGAACACCATATATTTT,CASSEGQPSRNTIYF
few,-,TRBJ2-2,TRBV18,TGTGCCAGCTCACCGGGGGCGGTGAACACCGGGGAGCTGTTTTTT,CASSPGAVNTGELFF
few,-,TRBJ2-3,TRBV7-2,TGTGCCAGCAGCTTAGTCCCAGATACGCAGTATTTT,CASSLVPDTQYF
many,TRBD1,TRBJ1-4,TRBV20-1,TGCAGTGCTTATGGGACAGGGGGTGAAAAACTGTTTTTT,CSAYGTGGEKLFF